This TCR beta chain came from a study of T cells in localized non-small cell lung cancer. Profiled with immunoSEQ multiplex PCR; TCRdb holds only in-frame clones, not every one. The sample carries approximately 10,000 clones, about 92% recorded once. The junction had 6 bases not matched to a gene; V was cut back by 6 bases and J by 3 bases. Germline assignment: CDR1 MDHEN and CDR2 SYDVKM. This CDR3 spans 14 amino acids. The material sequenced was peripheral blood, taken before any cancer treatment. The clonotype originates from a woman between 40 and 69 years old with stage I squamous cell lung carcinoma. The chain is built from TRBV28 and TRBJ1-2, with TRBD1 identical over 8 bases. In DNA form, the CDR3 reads TGTGCCAGCAGCTTCGCACAGGGGGACTATGGCTACACCTTC. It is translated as CASSFAQGDYGYTF.